Listed here are 13 T cell receptor beta chains from one sample, sequenced in a study of T cell responses to AZD1222 COVID-19 vaccine. Produced via immunoSEQ multiplex PCR; TCRdb's table is partial and in-frame only. The data contain some 180,000 clones, over 90% of them seen just once; the ten biggest clones take up roughly 2%. Sequencing used peripheral blood, obtained 28 days after the second AZD1222 dose. The source is an adult who received the AZD1222 COVID-19 vaccine.

The chain joins TRBV7-3 to TRBJ2-2; 11 nucleotides agree with TRBD1. The germline V gene has CDR1 SGHTA and CDR2 FQGTGA. The V and J ends lost 5 bases and 3 bases, in that order; junction bases with no gene match: 5. This CDR3 region has 16 residues. The CDR3: CASSRGQGAHTGELFF. CDR3 coding DNA: TGTGCCAGCAGCCGAGGACAGGGGGCGCACACCGGGGAGCTGTTTTTT.

The rearrangement joins TRBV5-1 to TRBJ2-7; no definite D call. The V end lost 7 bases, the J end lost 1 base, and 6 bases lay between the germline ends. Germline-derived CDR1 and CDR2 are SGHRS and YFSETQ. CDR3 length: 11 residues. Written as DNA, the CDR3 is TGCGCCAGCGGGGAATCCTACGAGCAGTACTTC. Protein sequence: CASGESYEQYF.

The CDR3 loop is CASRAGTETYSNQPQHF. In DNA form, the CDR3 reads TGCGCCAGCCGCGCCGGGACAGAAACGTATAGCAATCAGCCCCAGCATTTT. This chain joins TRBV5-1 and TRBJ1-5, with 7 bases lining up with TRBD1. The CDR3 is 17 amino acids. Germline V lookup: CDR1 SGHRS, CDR2 YFSETQ. The trim removed 7 bases at V and 0 bases at J, leaving 13 bases unmatched.

The chain recombines TRBV19 with TRBJ2-7; D unclear. Per the germline V gene, CDR1 is LNHDA and CDR2 is SQIVND (reference sequence). CDR3 size: 13 residues. The germline V and J ends were trimmed by 1 base and 2 bases, with 6 bases remaining between them. In DNA, the CDR3 is TGTGCCAGTAGTATAGGCCAGCCCTACGAGCAGTACTTC. It is translated as CASSIGQPYEQYF.

CDR3 nucleotide sequence: TGTGCCAGCAGCCTAGGACGGGGGGTAACCTATGGCTACACCTTC. Translated, it gives CASSLGRGVTYGYTF. The J gene is TRBJ1-2, the V gene TRBV7-9; TRBD1 is a possible D gene (5 bases). CDR1 SEHNR and CDR2 FQNEAQ come from the germline V gene (reference sequence). CDR3 size: 15 residues. Trimming removed 5 bases from V and 4 bases from J, with 17 bases in between.

The chain carries TRBV14 and TRBJ2-7; D not resolved. The germline CDR1 and CDR2 sequences are SGHDN and FVKESK. V was trimmed by 4 bases and J by 5 bases, leaving 6 bases between them. The CDR3 loop spans 11 amino acids. The CDR3: CASSLKNEQYF. CDR3 DNA: TGTGCCAGCAGCCTGAAAAACGAGCAGTACTTC.

Here the CDR3 reads CASSLGSGQGNSPLHF. In nucleotides, the CDR3 is TGCGCCAGCAGCTTGGGGTCGGGACAGGGTAATTCACCCCTCCACTTT. V usage is TRBV5-1 and J usage is TRBJ1-6; 9 nucleotides agree with TRBD1. CDR1 is SGHRS, CDR2 YFSETQ, per germline. Losses at the gene ends were 0 bases for V and 6 bases for J; bases not matched to a gene: 4. The CDR3 totals 16 residues.

The V gene is TRBV5-1, the J gene TRBJ1-4; 9 nucleotides line up with TRBD1. The CDR3 consists of 16 residues. CDR1 and CDR2 (germline): SGHRS, YFSETQ. Trimming took 0 bases from V and 8 from J; bases not matched to a gene: 8. CDR3 sequence reads: CASSLGTGQGTEKLFF. The CDR3 DNA reads as TGCGCCAGCAGCTTGGGCACGGGACAGGGCACCGAAAAACTGTTTTTT.

This chain uses TRBV4-1 with TRBJ2-1; D ambiguous. Looked up from germline, CDR1 is MGHRA and CDR2 is YSYEKL. The CDR3 is 18 residues long. Trimming left V 1 base short and J 0 bases short, with 16 bases between. CDR3 residues: CASSQVPPTESSYNEQFF. DNA for the CDR3: TGCGCCAGCAGCCAAGTCCCCCCCACAGAAAGCTCCTACAATGAGCAGTTCTTC.

The genes are TRBV7-6 and TRBJ2-3; no definite D call. Trimming removed 1 base at V and 6 bases at J, with 14 bases between. Germline loops: CDR1 SGHVS, CDR2 FNYEAQ. CDR3 length: 15 residues. The CDR3 nucleotides read TGTGCCAGCAGCTTAGAGCTCCTTACGAGCGATACGCAGTATTTT. Translation gives CASSLELLTSDTQYF.

The rearrangement links TRBV30 to TRBJ1-1; possible D gene TRBD1, 5 bases. This CDR3 has 13 residues. With 5 bases removed from V and 0 bases from J, the gap between germline ends came to 10 bases. The germline V gene has CDR1 GTSNPN and CDR2 SVGIG (reference sequence). Here the CDR3 reads CAWDTGMNTEAFF. In nucleotides, the CDR3 is TGTGCCTGGGATACAGGTATGAACACTGAAGCTTTCTTT.

The V and J genes are TRBV5-6 and TRBJ1-3, with D unclear. V dropped 0 bases and J dropped 4 bases, with 2 bases sitting between them. There are 12 residues in the CDR3. Germline CDR1 and CDR2: SGHDT and YYEEEE. CDR3 loop: CASSLEGNTIYF. As DNA, the CDR3 is TGTGCCAGCAGCTTGGAGGGAAACACCATATATTTT.

V is TRBV6-5 and J is TRBJ1-1, with no clear D. V was trimmed by 6 bases and J by 1 base, leaving 9 bases between them. The germline CDR1 and CDR2 sequences are MNHEY and SVGAGI. This CDR3 region has 13 residues. The CDR3 spells CASRWTANTEAFF. CDR3 sequence (DNA): TGTGCCAGCAGGTGGACGGCGAACACTGAAGCTTTCTTT.